This T cell receptor beta chain was recorded in a study of T cells in Graves' hyperthyroidism and ophthalmopathy. Isolation of PBMCs was performed on around 10 ml fresh peripheral blood. This clonotype was detected ten times or more. The junction and the germline gene differ at one end; a read error may be behind it. RNA transcripts yielded amplified TCR beta CDR3 regions. The TCR CDR3 first-round RT-PCR relied on the HTBI primer set. TCRdb recomputed calls from the multiplex PCR reads with MiXCR, one row per CDR3 protein. Of around 500,000 distinct CDR3 sequences in the sample, approximately 16% are singletons; the top ten hold 25% to 30%. The V gene's germline CDR1 is SSHAT and CDR2 FNYEAQ (reference sequence). The CDR3 spans 21 residues.

The sequence came from a woman in her twenties or thirties with Graves' ophthalmopathy. The J gene is TRBJ2-3, the V gene TRBV7-7; 10 bases line up with TRBD2. The specimen was blood. The CDR3 DNA follows: TGTGCTAGCAGCCCCGGGCTCGGAGCGGGAGGGCCAGATGGATACACAGATACGCAGTATTTT. Protein: CASSPGLGAGGPDGYTDTQYF.